The 26 T cell receptor beta chains below were found in one sample sequenced in a study of Tregs in tolerant kidney transplant recipients. Sequenced by immunoSEQ multiplex PCR; TCRdb stores in-frame clones only, minus some. The repertoire consists of about 240,000 clones, with approximately 83% occurring once and the leading ten covering around 0.68%. The source material was CD4+ T cells from blood. The receptors shown here come from a human donor in good health.

The genes are TRBV6-5 and TRBJ2-7; 12 nucleotides align to TRBD2. Trimming at V came to 7 bases and at J to 4 bases, leaving 5 bases not matched to a gene. This CDR3 contains 14 residues. CDR1 and CDR2 from the germline V gene are MNHEY and SVGAGI. The CDR3: CASKRTSGIYEQYF. The DNA for the CDR3 is TGTGCCAGCAAGCGGACTAGCGGGATTTACGAGCAGTACTTC.

V and J are TRBV9 and TRBJ1-1; TRBD1 matches 8 bases. Germline V gene sequence: CDR1 SGDLS, CDR2 YYNGEE. The ends lost 4 bases at V and 2 bases at J; junction bases unmatched: 7. The CDR3 loop spans 15 amino acids. The CDR3 protein is CASSPRGTGNTEAFF. The DNA for the CDR3 is TGTGCCAGCAGCCCCCGCGGGACAGGTAACACTGAAGCTTTCTTT.

The CDR3 DNA reads TGTGCCAGCAGGTCCGGGACTCAGAACTATGGCTACACCTTC. Protein sequence: CASRSGTQNYGYTF. This chain connects TRBV6-5 to TRBJ1-2, with D perhaps TRBD1 (5 bases). The CDR3 loop spans 14 amino acids. Germline CDR1 and CDR2: MNHEY and SVGAGI. Trimming took off 6 bases at V and 2 bases at J, with 13 bases between the two ends.

V usage is TRBV4-1 and J usage is TRBJ1-5, with D maybe TRBD1 (5 bases). The germline CDR1 and CDR2 sequences are MGHRA and YSYEKL. Trimming pared 4 bases from V and 5 bases from J, leaving 21 bases between. The CDR3 totals 17 residues. The CDR3 DNA reads TGCGCCAGCAGCCCCCACTGGCCAGGGCGAAGGGATCAGCCCCAGCATTTT. It specifies CASSPHWPGRRDQPQHF.

The chain recombines TRBV7-2 with TRBJ2-5; TRBD2 matches at 7 bases. Germline V CDR1 and CDR2: SGHTA, FQGNSA. The CDR3 contains 15 residues. Trimming cost V 3 bases and J 4 bases; bases outside gene matches: 8. CDR3 protein: CASSFNGGGGETQYF. The CDR3 nucleotides are TGTGCCAGCAGCTTTAATGGCGGGGGTGGAGAGACCCAGTACTTC.

V usage is TRBV19 and J usage is TRBJ2-1; 13 bases align to TRBD2. CDR3 size: 17 residues. The junction had 7 bases not matched to a gene; V was cut back by 3 bases and J by 5 bases. CDR1 is LNHDA and CDR2 is SQIVND in the germline V gene (reference sequence). CDR3 sequence: CASSMVRLAGGHNEQFF. The CDR3 DNA is TGTGCCAGTAGTATGGTCCGACTAGCGGGAGGACACAATGAGCAGTTCTTC.

This chain links TRBV27 with TRBJ2-7; the D gene is possibly TRBD2 (5 bases). The CDR3 runs 14 residues. Germline lookup yields CDR1 MNHEY and CDR2 SMNVEV (reference sequence). Trimming removed 8 bases from V and 0 bases from J, with 14 bases in between. CDR3 nucleotides: TGTGCCAGCCGAAGCGGTCCCAGCTCCTACGAGCAGTACTTC. It yields the protein CASRSGPSSYEQYF.

V and J are TRBV2 and TRBJ1-1; TRBD1 matches at 8 bases. After removal of 8 bases from V and 1 base from J, the junction contained 6 bases not matched to a gene. The CDR3 is 14 residues long. Germline CDR1 is SNHLY and CDR2 is FYNNEI. The CDR3 DNA follows: TGTGCCAGCCTACTGCAGGGGGCGAACACTGAAGCTTTCTTT. It is translated as CASLLQGANTEAFF. Full variable domain (remainder filled in from reference TRBV2 and TRBJ1-1): EPEVTQTPSHQVTQMGQEVILRCVPISNHLYFYWYRQILGQKVEFLVSFYNNEISEKSEIFDDQFSVERPDGSNFTLKIRSTKLEDSAMYFCASLLQGANTEAFFGQGTRLTVV.

The chain joins TRBV6-5 to TRBJ2-3; no clear D. Germline-derived CDR1 and CDR2 are MNHEY and SVGAGI. The CDR3 covers 15 residues. Trimming pared 1 base from V and 0 bases from J, leaving 8 bases between. CDR3 coding DNA: TGTGCCAGCAGTTACTGGCTTTCTAGCACAGATACGCAGTATTTT. Translating it yields CASSYWLSSTDTQYF.

Note on this clone: The same CDR3 can be traced to other DNA sequences in this sample. The chain has TRBV7-9 and TRBJ1-1; a weak D match, TRBD1 (5 bases). Trimming took 2 bases from V and 2 from J, leaving 6 bases between them. The CDR3 is made up of 13 amino acids. Germline CDR1 reads SEHNR; CDR2 reads FQNEAQ (reference sequence). CDR3 sequence (DNA): TGTGCCAGCAGCTTACAGGGTAACACTGAAGCTTTCTTT. Its translation: CASSLQGNTEAFF.

The chain couples TRBV6-5 to TRBJ1-5, with D possibly being TRBD1 (5 bases). This CDR3 is 14 amino acids long. Per germline, CDR1 MNHEY and CDR2 SVGAGI. V was trimmed by 2 bases and J by 5 bases, leaving 10 bases between them. The CDR3 sequence: CASSYGRGYQPQHF. Here the CDR3 DNA reads TGTGCCAGCAGTTACGGTAGGGGATATCAGCCCCAGCATTTT.

V and J are TRBV10-3 and TRBJ1-5, with D possibly being TRBD1 (5 bases). V was pared by 2 bases and J by 6 bases, with 23 bases between. CDR3 length: 18 residues. Germline CDR1 reads ENHRY; CDR2 reads SYGVKD. The CDR3 coding sequence is TGTGCCATCAGTGAGAGGGGAGGTGGCCACGAGGGCACTCAGCCCCAGCATTTT. Translation gives CAISERGGGHEGTQPQHF.

The chain is built from TRBV18 and TRBJ2-3, with D maybe TRBD2 (5 bases). The CDR3 sequence is 14 residues long. V was shortened by 2 bases and J by 6 bases, with 12 bases between the two germline ends. From germline, CDR1 is KGHSH and CDR2 LQKENI. CDR3 sequence: CASSPLTPGDTQYF. The CDR3 region has the DNA TGTGCCAGCTCACCATTGACACCGGGGGATACGCAGTATTTT. Drawing the rest from reference TRBV18 and TRBJ2-3, the complete variable domain is NAGVMQNPRHLVRRRGQEARLRCSPMKGHSHVYWYRQLPEEGLKFMVYLQKENIIDESGMPKERFSAEFPKEGPSILRIQQVVRGDSAAYFCASSPLTPGDTQYFGPGTRLTVL.

In this sample, this clone turned up once. V and J are TRBV7-6 and TRBJ1-2, with D perhaps TRBD1 (6 bases). CDR3 length: 15 amino acids. The ends were cut back, 3 bases at V and 5 bases at J, with 16 bases in the middle. The germline V gene has CDR1 SGHVS and CDR2 FNYEAQ. CDR3 DNA sequence: TGTGCCAGCAGCTTTAATCAGGGGTTAGGGTATGGCTACACCTTC. It translates to CASSFNQGLGYGYTF.

This CDR3 is CASSSTSGIVNTGELFF. DNA for the CDR3: TGTGCCAGCAGCTCGACTAGCGGGATTGTGAACACCGGGGAGCTGTTTTTT. The chain joins TRBV11-2 to TRBJ2-2; 11 nucleotides agree with TRBD2. The junction had 5 bases not matched to a gene; V was cut back by 4 bases and J by 1 base. The CDR3 sequence is 17 residues long. Germline assignment: CDR1 SGHAT and CDR2 FQNNGV.

For the CDR3, the DNA is TGCGCCAGCAGCTCTGGTAAGACAGCGACGAATGAAAAACTGTTTTTT. Translation: CASSSGKTATNEKLFF. The chain recombines TRBV5-1 with TRBJ1-4; perhaps TRBD1 as D (5 bases). Germline CDR1 SGHRS, CDR2 YFSETQ. Trimming removed 3 bases from V and 5 bases from J, with 17 bases in between. The length of the CDR3 is 16 residues.

This clone was found once. The chain uses TRBV5-1 and TRBJ1-2, with D uncertain. Germline-derived CDR1 and CDR2 are SGHRS and YFSETQ. The V and J ends lost 2 bases and 2 bases respectively, with 10 bases between them. This CDR3 comprises 14 residues. The DNA of the CDR3 is TGCGCCAGCAGCTTAAATGACGGCAACTATGGCTACACCTTC. This translates into CASSLNDGNYGYTF.

J is TRBJ2-7 and V is TRBV6-1; tentatively, D is TRBD2 (5 bases). The length of the CDR3 is 17 residues. V gave up 2 bases and J gave up 3 bases, with 20 bases separating them. Germline CDR1 is MNHNS and CDR2 is SASEGT. CDR3 bases: TGTGCCAGCAGTGAACTATCCTTCAAAGCGGACGGCTACGAGCAGTACTTC. Protein sequence: CASSELSFKADGYEQYF.

This chain joins TRBV18 and TRBJ2-6; TRBD2 matches at 11 bases. This CDR3 spans 19 amino acids. The trim removed 3 bases at V and 0 bases at J, leaving 7 bases unmatched. CDR1 is KGHSH and CDR2 is LQKENI in the germline V gene. CDR3 coding DNA: TGTGCCAGCTCACCCTTAGCGGGAGGGGCGAGCTCTGGGGCCAACGTCCTGACTTTC. Protein sequence: CASSPLAGGASSGANVLTF.

The chain has TRBV11-2 and TRBJ2-3; 10 bases align to TRBD2. This CDR3 has 17 residues. Germline CDR1 is SGHAT and CDR2 is FQNNGV. V lost 4 bases and J lost 6; bases outside the gene matches: 13. CDR3 DNA: TGTGCCAGCAGCTCAACGACTAGCGGGTCTCAGTCGGATACGCAGTATTTT. The encoded protein is CASSSTTSGSQSDTQYF.

This rearrangement joins TRBV27 to TRBJ1-1, with D perhaps matching TRBD1 (5 bases). Trimming took off 10 bases at V and 3 bases at J, with 18 bases between the two ends. Looked up from germline, CDR1 is MNHEY and CDR2 is SMNVEV (reference sequence). CDR3 size: 14 residues. The CDR3 nucleotides are TGTGCCACCCAAGCGGGACCCAAGGACACTGAAGCTTTCTTT. It yields the protein CATQAGPKDTEAFF.

This clone was counted a single time. The V gene is TRBV7-9, the J gene TRBJ2-5; 9 positions agree with TRBD2. The CDR3 totals 15 residues. V shed 1 base and J 6 bases; nucleotides not matched to a gene: 6. Germline V gene sequence: CDR1 SEHNR, CDR2 FQNEAQ (reference sequence). The CDR3 DNA is TGTGCCAGCAGCTTAGTTGCGGGAGGGCCAAAGACCCAGTACTTC. It encodes CASSLVAGGPKTQYF.

In this sample, this clone turned up a few times. The CDR3 reads CASSGPGGNKYF. CDR3 nucleotide sequence: TGCGCCAGCAGTGGCCCAGGAGGGAATAAGTACTTC. The chain employs TRBV10-1 and TRBJ2-7; the D gene is possibly TRBD2 (6 bases). CDR1 is WNHNN, CDR2 SYGVQD, per germline (reference sequence). CDR3 size: 12 residues. V lost 4 bases, J lost 11 bases, and 15 bases lay in between.

The rearrangement joins TRBV10-3 to TRBJ2-7; the match to TRBD2 covers 11 bases. The CDR3 contains 18 residues. Per germline, CDR1 ENHRY and CDR2 SYGVKD. V lost 0 bases to trimming and J lost 6 bases; unmatched junction nucleotides: 13. CDR3 in DNA: TGTGCCATCAGTGAGTCATTAGCGGGAGGGCCTCGCGTTCTCGAGCAGTACTTC. It is translated as CAISESLAGGPRVLEQYF.

This clone was detected only once. The chain recombines TRBV18 with TRBJ2-3, with D possibly TRBD2 on 7 matching bases. CDR3 length equals 14 residues. Trimming removed 6 bases at V and 3 bases at J, with 13 bases between. Germline V lookup: CDR1 KGHSH, CDR2 LQKENI. The CDR3 loop reads CASSRGAQTDTQYF. DNA for the CDR3: TGTGCCAGCTCCCGGGGGGCCCAGACAGATACGCAGTATTTT.

This sequence joins TRBV6-1 and TRBJ1-3; D remains unclear. Germline-derived CDR1 and CDR2 are MNHNS and SASEGT. This CDR3 contains 15 residues. V shed 1 base and J shed 0 bases, with 7 bases lying between them. The CDR3 reads CASSEDDRSGNTIYF. In DNA, the CDR3 is TGTGCCAGCAGTGAAGATGACCGCTCTGGAAACACCATATATTTT.